Sequencing of this TCR beta chain was carried out in a study of T cells after yellow fever vaccination. A word on this clonotype: What it binds is unknown.

The authors made TCR cDNA by 5'RACE template switching, adding a universal primer site and UMIs. TCRdb redid the calling of the 5' RACE reads with MiXCR, one entry per CDR3 protein. The sample includes about 120,000 distinct CDR3 sequences, 13% to 15% of them seen just once. From germline, CDR1 is MNHEY and CDR2 SVGAGI. The CDR3 runs to 15 residues. V trimming: 2 bases; J trimming: 3 bases; junction bases outside the gene matches: 1. Study conclusions and caveats: Highly abundant clonotypes carried over from the bulk population could end up in FACS-sorted repertoires as contaminants. Only a small proportion of the clonotypes turned up in both the CD4 and the CD8 compartments, likely arising from convergent recombination. Post-booster samples contained most primary-vaccination clones (roughly 96% CD4, around 89% CD8).

The sequence was collected from a man between 18 and 29 years old who received the YFV17D yellow fever vaccine. Specimen: CD8+ T cells sorted from PBMCs, collected 5 days after the yellow fever booster vaccination. The chain recombines TRBV6-5 with TRBJ2-1, with TRBD2 matching 10 bases. The chain's CDR3 is CASSYERGGYNEQFF. DNA of the CDR3: TGTGCCAGCAGTTACGAGCGGGGGGGCTACAATGAGCAGTTCTTC.